These 7 T cell receptor beta chains originate from one sample sequenced in a study of cytomegalovirus exposure and HLA in healthy donors. Both 60 Vbeta primers and 13 Jbeta primers went into the PCR. Only in-frame clones appear in the TCRdb table, and some are missing; sequencing was by immunoSEQ multiplex PCR. The sample has around 91,000 clones; around three quarters are singletons. Sequencing was performed on PBMCs. These receptors originate from a woman between 40 and 50 years old in good health and CMV-seropositive.

V usage is TRBV6-6 and J usage is TRBJ1-2; 7 bases are shared with TRBD1. V was clipped by 4 bases and J by 4 bases; unmatched bases: 6. CDR1 MNHNY and CDR2 SVGAGI come from the germline V gene (reference sequence). This CDR3 region has 14 residues. In nucleotides, the CDR3 is TGTGCCAGCAGTTCAGGACAGGCCTCCTATGGCTACACCTTC. Protein: CASSSGQASYGYTF.

The rearrangement links TRBV14 to TRBJ2-1; perhaps TRBD1 as D (6 bases). Trimming cost V 0 bases and J 10 bases, with 13 bases left between them. CDR1 is SGHDN, CDR2 FVKESK, per germline. CDR3 size: 14 residues. CDR3 loop: CASSQDYRAGEQFF. In nucleotides, the CDR3 is TGTGCCAGCAGCCAAGATTACAGGGCAGGGGAGCAGTTCTTC.

The CDR3 DNA reads TGCGCCAGCAGCGGCGGGAGCTCCTACAATGAGCAGTTCTTC. Translating gives CASSGGSSYNEQFF. This chain joins TRBV5-1 and TRBJ2-1; 7 bases match TRBD2. CDR3 size: 14 residues. Germline V CDR1 and CDR2: SGHRS, YFSETQ. Germline trimming cut 4 bases from V and 0 bases from J; bases unmatched to any gene: 1.

The chain couples TRBV7-6 to TRBJ2-7; 13 bases match TRBD2. Losses at the gene ends were 5 bases for V and 5 bases for J; bases not matched to a gene: 6. CDR1 and CDR2 from the germline V gene are SGHVS and FNYEAQ. There are 15 residues in the CDR3. CDR3 region: CASSPGLAGVNEQYF. CDR3 bases: TGTGCCAGCAGCCCCGGACTAGCGGGAGTCAACGAGCAGTACTTC.

The rearrangement links TRBV7-2 to TRBJ2-5; D gene unclear. Trimming took 3 bases from V and 5 from J, leaving 13 bases between them. Germline V gives CDR1 SGHTA, CDR2 FQGNSA. This CDR3 spans 14 amino acids. This CDR3 is CASSLGVVGETQYF. The CDR3 DNA sequence: TGTGCCAGCAGCTTGGGTGTGGTCGGGGAGACCCAGTACTTC.

This chain uses TRBV4-3 with TRBJ1-5; D possibly corresponds to TRBD1 (6 bases). CDR1 LGHNA and CDR2 YSLEER come from the germline V gene. CDR3 size: 17 residues. V shed 1 base and J shed 0 bases, with 13 bases lying between them. The CDR3 sequence is CASSQGTGSGSNQPQHF. The DNA of the CDR3 is TGCGCCAGCAGCCAAGGCACAGGGTCGGGTAGCAATCAGCCCCAGCATTTT.

This rearrangement joins TRBV11-3 to TRBJ2-1; 9 nucleotides match TRBD1. The V gene's germline CDR1 is SGHNT and CDR2 YENEEA. Trimming removed 4 bases from V and 3 bases from J; junction bases left unmatched: 4. The CDR3 runs to 15 residues. This chain's CDR3 is CASSSQTGGYNEQFF. CDR3 in DNA: TGTGCCAGCAGCTCACAGACAGGGGGCTACAATGAGCAGTTCTTC.